This TCR beta chain was identified during a study of T cells in Graves' hyperthyroidism and ophthalmopathy. Diagnosis of hyperthyroidism was new in patients aged 18 to 65, and its duration was under 2 months. Any patient presenting with uncontrolled infection, other autoimmune disease, pregnancy or lactation was left out. Authors of the study amplified TCR beta CDR3 regions from RNA transcripts. During a first-round RT-PCR of the TCR CDR3, the HTBI primer set was used. TCRdb independently ran MiXCR on the multiplex PCR reads; one entry per CDR3 protein. The repertoire holds hundreds of thousands of distinct CDR3 sequences, with 35% to 40% as singletons. This clonotype showed up just a few times. CDR1 and CDR2 from the germline V gene are MNHEY and SVGAGI. This CDR3 contains 15 residues. V was shortened by 0 bases and J by 6 bases, with 15 bases between the two germline ends.

This clonotype was obtained from a man younger than 35 with Graves' hyperthyroidism. Input material: blood. The chain combines TRBV6-5 with TRBJ2-7; D ambiguous. The CDR3 sequence is CASSYSSPTPGEQYF. CDR3 DNA sequence: TGTGCCAGCAGTTACTCGTCGCCGACGCCTGGCGAGCAGTACTTC.